This T cell receptor (beta chain) was documented in a study of CD8+CD57+ T cells in acquired aplastic anemia. About the study: On average, sorted CD4+ and CD8+ cells gave approximately 3.1 ug of DNA.

Template material for TCR beta VDJ and CDR3 profiling consisted of genomic DNA. TCRdb processed the reads anew with MiXCR; each CDR3 protein has one entry. This table holds 400,000 to 500,000 distinct CDR3 sequences, roughly 68% found once. The CDR3 loop spans 14 amino acids. Looked up from germline, CDR1 is SGDLS and CDR2 is YYNGEE. Findings and caveats of the study: The study identified more than 25 CD8+ CDR3 sequences shared by patients and controls. Researchers reported that CD8+ Simpson's diversity was not significantly different in patients versus controls.

With regard to this clonotype: As yet, its antigen is unknown. The junction departs from the called germline gene at one end, perhaps through a read error.

Material for sequencing was sorted CD4+, CD8+, or CD8+CD57+ T cells (not recorded which) from PBMCs. This receptor was taken from a human donor in good health, serving as a control. The chain carries TRBV9 and TRBJ2-7; D not certain. Here the CDR3 DNA reads TGTGCCAGCAGCGTAGCTCCAGGAGTCACCTACCAGCACTTC. It specifies CASSVAPGVTYQHF.